These 7 T cell receptor beta chains were sequenced from one sample in a study of early T cells in non-severe SARS-CoV-2 infection. One entry per CDR3 protein, called by TCRdb with MiXCR from the 5' RACE reads. The data contain tens of thousands of distinct CDR3 sequences, 10% to 15% of them singletons. The sample was whole blood. These receptors all come from an adult who was a healthcare worker with PCR-confirmed SARS-CoV-2 infection or an uninfected control (not recorded which).

This clonotype was recorded many times. The chain has TRBV12-5 and TRBJ1-5; maybe TRBD1 (5 bases). V was clipped by 2 bases and J by 6 bases, with 5 bases between them. CDR1 is LGHNT and CDR2 is FRNRAP in the germline V gene. The CDR3 contains 12 residues. CDR3 loop: CASGLRGQPQHF. Written as DNA, the CDR3 is TGTGCTAGTGGTTTGAGGGGTCAGCCCCAGCATTTT. Full variable domain (rest looked up from reference TRBV12-5 and TRBJ1-5): DARVTQTPRHKVTEMGQEVTMRCQPILGHNTVFWYRQTMMQGLELLAYFRNRAPLDDSGMPKDRFSAEMPDATLATLKIQPSEPRDSAVYFCASGLRGQPQHFGDGTRLSIL.

The chain couples TRBV5-1 to TRBJ2-5; D is possibly TRBD1 (5 bases). The CDR3 is 14 residues long. The V gene's germline CDR1 is SGHRS and CDR2 YFSETQ. V was trimmed by 3 bases and J by 8 bases, leaving 17 bases between them. For the CDR3, the DNA is TGCGCCAGCAGCTCCCGTCAGGGCACAAGTACCCAGTACTTC. Its protein is CASSSRQGTSTQYF.

V usage is TRBV21-1 and J usage is TRBJ2-5; the listed D gene, TRBD1, was not tested against the DNA. TRBV21-1 has pseudogene status. The length of the CDR3 is 15 residues. The CDR3 coding sequence is TGTGCCAGCAGCCCCAGGCAGGACAGTCAAGAGACCCAGTACTTC. Translating gives CASSPRQDSQETQYF.

As concerns this clonotype: The junction shows a germline mismatch at one end, possibly a read error. The chain joins TRBV7-8 to TRBJ2-1; D is possibly TRBD1 (5 bases). Germline lookup yields CDR1 SGHVS and CDR2 FQNEAQ. The CDR3 covers 14 residues. This chain's CDR3 is CASTLGQGWNEQFF. CDR3 coding DNA: TGTGCCAGCACCTTAGGGCAGGGATGGAATGAGCAGTTCTTC.

This chain uses TRBV5-5 with TRBJ2-7; D remains ambiguous. CDR1 is SGHKS and CDR2 is YYEKEE in the germline V gene (reference sequence). The CDR3 contains 13 residues. Trimming took 3 bases from V and 7 from J, leaving 14 bases between them. The CDR3 bases are TGTGCCAGCAGCTCCAGACAAAGCGTTGAGCAGTACTTC. Translation gives CASSSRQSVEQYF.

Ten or more counts support this clonotype. This chain links TRBV6-5 with TRBJ2-5, with D uncertain. Germline-derived CDR1 and CDR2 are MNHEY and SVGAGI. Trimming cost V 5 bases and J 7 bases, with 14 bases left between them. This CDR3 spans 13 amino acids. Here the CDR3 reads CASSPSGVGTQYF. DNA for the CDR3: TGTGCCAGCAGTCCATCAGGTGTAGGGACCCAGTACTTC.

The J gene is TRBJ2-5, the V gene TRBV20-1; D possibly uses TRBD1 or TRBD2 (5 bases each). The CDR3 contains 14 residues. Germline lookup yields CDR1 DFQATT and CDR2 SNEGSKA (reference sequence). The V and J ends lost 5 bases and 6 bases respectively, with 19 bases between them. The CDR3 sequence is CSARNRGPEKTQYF. CDR3 nucleotides: TGCAGTGCTCGAAACCGGGGCCCCGAAAAGACCCAGTACTTC.